This TCR beta chain was retrieved from a study of T cell clones after liver transplantation. Whole-study context: TCRbeta sequencing after a pre-transplant mixed lymphocyte reaction identified graft-donor-reactive clones, later tracked in post-transplant blood. Graft-donor-reactive sequences were compared with third-party-reactive TCRbeta sequences from pre-transplant mixed lymphocyte reactions. HCV positivity affected three of eight recipients; the rest lacked autoimmune or viral indications. Study observations and caveats: Graft donor-reactive T cells may have migrated into the graft rather than being deleted.

Produced via immunoSEQ multiplex PCR; TCRdb's table is partial and in-frame only. Of about 20,000 clones in the sample, 75% to 90% are singletons; the top ten hold over 10%. About this clone itself: What it binds is not known.

Per germline, CDR1 MNHEY and CDR2 SVGAGI. V lost 2 bases to trimming and J lost 7 bases, with 9 bases between them. The CDR3 is made up of 13 amino acids. The chain links TRBV6-5 to TRBJ2-1; the D gene is possibly TRBD2 (6 bases). This sequence originates from a human patient who received a liver transplant. Some T cells here may be from the graft donor. The sequences come from CD8+ T cells from blood, collected 45 to 47 months after liver transplant. CDR3 in DNA: TGTGCCAGCAGTTACGGAGGGCCGAATGAGCAGTTCTTC. Its translation is CASSYGGPNEQFF.